Below, 28 T cell receptor beta chains from the same sample are listed, as sequenced in a study of cytomegalovirus exposure and HLA in healthy donors. The PCR contained 60 Vbeta and 13 Jbeta primers. Assay used: immunoSEQ multiplex PCR; TCRdb lists only in-frame clones, some missing. The sample totals approximately 110,000 clones. Sequencing used PBMCs. The receptors stem from a man in his thirties or forties in good health and CMV-seronegative.

This chain's CDR3 is CASTLGGQGHEQFF. CDR3 DNA: TGTGCCAGCACTTTAGGGGGACAGGGTCATGAGCAGTTCTTC. The gene calls are TRBV7-9 and TRBJ2-1, with 9 bases lining up with TRBD1. Germline V gives CDR1 SEHNR, CDR2 FQNEAQ (reference sequence). This CDR3 spans 14 amino acids. The trim removed 7 bases at V and 8 bases at J, leaving 9 bases unmatched.

The chain uses TRBV7-9 and TRBJ2-1, with 9 bases identical to TRBD2. Germline values: CDR1 SEHNR, CDR2 FQNEAQ (reference sequence). The CDR3 extends over 16 amino acids. The V gene end was trimmed by 5 bases and the J gene end by 2 bases; junction bases not matched to a gene: 7. This CDR3 is CASSVLAGGPYNEQFF. As DNA, the CDR3 is TGTGCCAGCAGCGTCCTGGCGGGGGGGCCCTACAATGAGCAGTTCTTC.

The gene calls are TRBV19 and TRBJ2-7; 7 bases align to TRBD1. After removal of 5 bases from V and 6 bases from J, the junction contained 7 bases not matched to a gene. The CDR3 loop spans 13 amino acids. Germline V gene lookup returns CDR1 LNHDA and CDR2 SQIVND (reference sequence). CDR3 coding DNA: TGTGCCAGTAGTGTCGGACAGGCGACCGAGCAGTACTTC. Its protein is CASSVGQATEQYF.

The chain uses TRBV6-6 and TRBJ1-2, with 8 nucleotides matching TRBD1. This CDR3 has 15 amino acids. Germline lookup yields CDR1 MNHNY and CDR2 SVGAGI (reference sequence). The J segment lost 8 bases and the V segment lost 6 bases, leaving 14 bases of the junction unmatched. The CDR3 protein is CASSRSRDPGGGYTF. DNA for the CDR3: TGTGCCAGCAGCCGAAGTCGGGACCCAGGGGGCGGCTACACCTTC.

The chain couples TRBV7-2 to TRBJ1-2; no clear D. The CDR3 consists of 11 residues. V was trimmed by 4 bases and J by 10 bases, leaving 10 bases between them. Germline CDR1 SGHTA, CDR2 FQGNSA. Here the CDR3 reads CASSSGVVYTF. The CDR3 DNA is TGTGCCAGCAGCTCCGGGGTAGTCTACACCTTC.

The chain carries TRBV15 and TRBJ2-7; weak D call: TRBD1 (7 bases). V was trimmed by 1 base and J by 3 bases, leaving 13 bases between them. Germline CDR1 is LNHNV and CDR2 is YYDKDF (reference sequence). This CDR3 is built from 15 residues. The DNA of the CDR3 is TGTGCCACCAGCAGAGCTACAGGGGAGGACTACGAGCAGTACTTC. This sequence encodes CATSRATGEDYEQYF. Complete variable domain (other parts from reference TRBV15 and TRBJ2-7): DAMVIQNPRYQVTQFGKPVTLSCSQTLNHNVMYWYQQKSSQAPKLLFHYYDKDFNNEADTPDNFQSRRPNTSFCFLDIRSPGLGDTAMYLCATSRATGEDYEQYFGPGTRLTVT.

J is TRBJ2-7 and V is TRBV15; TRBD1 is a possible D gene (5 bases). Per germline, CDR1 LNHNV and CDR2 YYDKDF (reference sequence). This CDR3 region has 15 residues. V dropped 1 base and J dropped 2 bases, with 12 bases sitting between them. CDR3 sequence (DNA): TGTGCCACCAGCAGAGGTCGACAGAGTACCTACGAGCAGTACTTC. Its protein product is CATSRGRQSTYEQYF.

The V gene is TRBV27, the J gene TRBJ2-1; TRBD1 aligns across 9 bases. Germline CDR1 MNHEY, CDR2 SMNVEV (reference sequence). The CDR3 extends over 18 amino acids. V lost 5 bases, J lost 9 bases, and 20 bases stayed unmatched. CDR3 sequence reads: CASSPRSGRDRVGSEQFF. In DNA form, the CDR3 reads TGTGCCAGCAGTCCCAGGTCCGGCCGGGACAGGGTCGGTAGTGAGCAGTTCTTC.

This chain links TRBV5-1 with TRBJ1-2; unclear D gene. Trimming took 1 base from V and 1 from J, leaving 5 bases between them. Germline CDR1 is SGHRS and CDR2 is YFSETQ. The CDR3 loop spans 13 amino acids. The chain's CDR3 is CASSLRVNYGYTF. The CDR3, as DNA: TGCGCCAGCAGCTTGCGGGTTAACTATGGCTACACCTTC.

The chain uses TRBV6-5 and TRBJ2-1; TRBD1 is a possible D gene (6 bases). V lost 6 bases and J 2 bases, leaving 14 bases between the germline ends. Germline values: CDR1 MNHEY, CDR2 SVGAGI. This CDR3 comprises 15 residues. The CDR3 DNA follows: TGTGCCAGCAGAGAGACAGGAGGAACCTACAATGAGCAGTTCTTC. This codes for CASRETGGTYNEQFF.

The CDR3 protein is CASSQDRPRIGQLNTEAFF. CDR3 in DNA: TGCGCCAGCAGCCAAGACAGGCCTCGCATCGGACAGCTGAACACTGAAGCTTTCTTT. The chain has TRBV4-1 and TRBJ1-1; possibly TRBD1 for D (6 bases). Germline assignment: CDR1 MGHRA and CDR2 YSYEKL. The ends were cut back, 0 bases at V and 0 bases at J, with 20 bases in the middle. There are 19 residues in the CDR3.

The V call is TRBV5-4, the J call TRBJ2-7, with 9 bases that match TRBD1. V was pared by 4 bases and J by 5 bases, with 1 base of the junction left unmatched. The CDR3 runs 12 residues. The V gene's germline CDR1 is SGHNT and CDR2 YYREEE (reference sequence). The CDR3 DNA is TGTGCCAGCAGCCGGACAGGGGACGAGCAGTACTTC. Translation gives CASSRTGDEQYF.

The V call is TRBV7-8, the J call TRBJ1-4; 7 nucleotides line up with TRBD1. CDR3 size: 15 residues. CDR1 and CDR2 from the germline V gene are SGHVS and FQNEAQ. Losses at the gene ends were 1 base for V and 5 bases for J; bases not matched to a gene: 4. CDR3 bases: TGTGCCAGCAGCTTAGACAGGGGATGGAATGAAAAACTGTTTTTT. It specifies CASSLDRGWNEKLFF.

V and J are TRBV27 and TRBJ2-3, with 8 nucleotides matching TRBD1. CDR1 is MNHEY, CDR2 SMNVEV, per germline (reference sequence). The V and J ends lost 5 bases and 6 bases, in that order; junction bases with no gene match: 13. The CDR3 consists of 16 residues. The CDR3 loop reads CASSRNPGTGGDTQYF. The CDR3 coding sequence is TGTGCCAGCAGTCGAAATCCCGGGACAGGAGGCGATACGCAGTATTTT.

The V and J genes are TRBV5-1 and TRBJ2-3, with D maybe TRBD2 (5 bases). V lost 4 bases and J lost 6, with 15 bases in between. Per the germline V gene, CDR1 is SGHRS and CDR2 is YFSETQ. The length of the CDR3 is 14 residues. The CDR3 nucleotides read TGCGCCAGCAGCCCGCTTGAGGGATCTGATACGCAGTATTTT. Translating gives CASSPLEGSDTQYF.

The chain carries TRBV15 and TRBJ2-5; 9 positions agree with TRBD2. J was trimmed by 6 bases and V by 3 bases; bases with no gene match: 8. CDR3 length: 15 amino acids. Germline assignment: CDR1 LNHNV and CDR2 YYDKDF (reference sequence). CDR3 amino acids: CATSRSSGNEKTQYF. CDR3 coding DNA: TGTGCCACCAGCAGGTCTAGCGGGAACGAAAAGACCCAGTACTTC.

The CDR3 DNA reads TGTGCCAGCAGCGTAGAGGGCACCTTCACGGGGGAGCAGTACTTC. Amino acids: CASSVEGTFTGEQYF. The chain uses TRBV9 and TRBJ2-7; D possibly corresponds to TRBD2 (5 bases). The CDR3 has 15 amino acids. The germline gives CDR1 SGDLS, CDR2 YYNGEE. Trimming removed 0 bases from V and 7 bases from J, with 17 bases in between.

On this clone itself: A read error may account for a junction end that differs from germline. The chain combines TRBV2 with TRBJ1-2; D possibly corresponds to TRBD1 (6 bases). The CDR3 is 13 residues long. CDR1 SNHLY and CDR2 FYNNEI come from the germline V gene. The CDR3 spells CASLNGTIRKVAF. Here the CDR3 DNA reads TGTGCCAGTCTTAACGGGACAATCCGGAAGGTGGCCTTC.

The CDR3 nucleotides are TGCAGCGTTGTTACAGGCTACGAGCAGTACTTC. As protein: CSVVTGYEQYF. J is TRBJ2-7 and V is TRBV29-1; TRBD1 is a possible D gene (5 bases). CDR1 is SQVTM, CDR2 ANQGSEA, per germline. V lost 4 bases and J lost 3, with 7 bases in between. This CDR3 has 11 amino acids.

The chain couples TRBV6-1 to TRBJ2-7; 9 bases fit TRBD1. The J segment lost 3 bases and the V segment lost 6 bases, leaving 9 bases of the junction unmatched. Per germline, CDR1 MNHNS and CDR2 SASEGT. The CDR3 is made up of 15 amino acids. The CDR3 here is CASRYAGQGLYEQYF. CDR3 nucleotides: TGTGCCAGCAGGTATGCGGGACAGGGACTCTACGAGCAGTACTTC.

The chain links TRBV7-9 to TRBJ2-7; TRBD1 aligns across 9 bases. CDR3 length: 17 residues. Germline trimming cut 5 bases from V and 5 bases from J; bases unmatched to any gene: 16. Germline loops: CDR1 SEHNR, CDR2 FQNEAQ (reference sequence). The CDR3 sequence is CASSHFFPGTGLDEQYF. The CDR3 coding sequence is TGTGCCAGCAGCCACTTCTTTCCGGGGACAGGGCTCGACGAGCAGTACTTC.

This chain links TRBV30 with TRBJ2-7; D unclear. This CDR3 comprises 11 residues. Germline lookup yields CDR1 GTSNPN and CDR2 SVGIG (reference sequence). V was trimmed by 5 bases and J by 5 bases, leaving 10 bases between them. In DNA form, the CDR3 reads TGTGCCTGGCAGTGGAGAGACGAGCAGTACTTC. The encoded protein is CAWQWRDEQYF.

The genes are TRBV10-1 and TRBJ1-2; 7 bases line up with TRBD1. V gave up 2 bases and J gave up 3 bases; unmatched junction bases: 6. CDR3 length equals 15 residues. The germline V gene encodes CDR1 WNHNN and CDR2 SYGVQD (reference sequence). Here the CDR3 DNA reads TGCGCCAGCAGTGAGAAGGCAGGGGGGTACTATGGCTACACCTTC. Its translation is CASSEKAGGYYGYTF.

This chain connects TRBV11-2 to TRBJ1-1; 8 positions match TRBD1. Trimming took 3 bases from V and 5 from J; bases not matched to a gene: 8. The germline gives CDR1 SGHAT, CDR2 FQNNGV. CDR3 length equals 15 residues. The CDR3 DNA sequence: TGTGCCAGCAGCTTTCGCCAGGGGGCTGAGACTGAAGCTTTCTTT. Translation gives CASSFRQGAETEAFF.

The chain couples TRBV6-5 to TRBJ2-5; perhaps TRBD1 as D (5 bases). The J call may be wrong; the DNA end is better matched by TRBJ2-7. The CDR3 contains 14 residues. CDR1 and CDR2 from the germline V gene are MNHEY and SVGAGI. CDR3 residues: CASSYSSGFHEQYF. The CDR3 region has the DNA TGTGCCAGCAGTTACTCGTCAGGGTTCCACGAGCAGTACTTC.

The J gene is TRBJ2-1, the V gene TRBV5-1, with 12 bases matching TRBD2. CDR1 SGHRS and CDR2 YFSETQ come from the germline V gene. The V gene end was trimmed by 4 bases and the J gene end by 7 bases; junction bases not matched to a gene: 6. The CDR3 extends over 15 amino acids. CDR3 amino acids: CASSHLAGGQNEQFF. The CDR3 nucleotides read TGCGCCAGCAGCCATCTAGCGGGGGGGCAGAATGAGCAGTTCTTC.

The CDR3 nucleotides are TGTGCCAGCAGTGAAGCGCGGGACAGGGTAACTGAAGCTTTCTTT. It specifies CASSEARDRVTEAFF. The V call is TRBV6-1, the J call TRBJ1-1; TRBD1 matches 9 bases. V lost 0 bases to trimming and J lost 5 bases; unmatched junction nucleotides: 4. This CDR3 has 15 residues. CDR1 is MNHNS and CDR2 is SASEGT in the germline V gene.

V gene TRBV6-5 combines with J gene TRBJ2-5; 8 bases line up with TRBD2. The CDR3 consists of 14 residues. Trimming removed 7 bases from V and 4 bases from J; junction bases left unmatched: 8. CDR1 and CDR2 from the germline V gene are MNHEY and SVGAGI. DNA of the CDR3: TGTGCCAGCACTCCCGGGAGGGGGGGAGAGACCCAGTACTTC. It yields the protein CASTPGRGGETQYF.